The 25 T cell receptor beta chains in this list originate from one sample, sequenced in a study of blood T cell repertoires in COVID-19. Data came from immunoSEQ multiplex PCR; TCRdb stores just in-frame clones and leaves some out. The sample has about 230,000 clones; 84% are singletons. The sample was peripheral blood. The receptors were sampled from a woman in her thirties or forties who had recovered from COVID-19.

In nucleotides, the CDR3 is TGTGCCAGCAGCAAAATCGACCTTGGGGCTTGGCAGAAATACTACAATGAGCAGTTCTTC. Residues: CASSKIDLGAWQKYYNEQFF. V usage is TRBV21-1 and J usage is TRBJ2-1; the table's TRBD1 call for D was not verified on the DNA. TRBV21-1 is a pseudogene segment. The CDR3 sequence is 20 residues long.

This clone is a singleton in its sample. This sequence joins TRBV28 and TRBJ1-1; possible D gene TRBD1, 6 bases. V was cut by 1 base and J by 4 bases, with 13 bases left in between. Germline CDR1 reads MDHEN; CDR2 reads SYDVKM. CDR3 length: 15 residues. The CDR3 sequence is CASSLSLTGFTEAFF. CDR3 sequence (DNA): TGTGCCAGCAGTTTATCCTTAACAGGGTTCACTGAAGCTTTCTTT.

The genes are TRBV18 and TRBJ1-1; TRBD1 agrees at 7 bases. V lost 7 bases and J lost 4; bases outside the gene matches: 6. The germline gives CDR1 KGHSH, CDR2 LQKENI. The CDR3 covers 13 residues. CDR3 in DNA: TGTGCCAGCTTTAGACAGGGAATCACTGAAGCTTTCTTT. Encoded protein: CASFRQGITEAFF.

This clone was seen just once. This chain uses TRBV10-3 with TRBJ1-1; D remains ambiguous. CDR1 and CDR2 from the germline V gene are ENHRY and SYGVKD. CDR3 length: 14 residues. The V end was cut by 2 bases, the J end by 1 base, with 8 bases between. CDR3 bases: TGTGCCATCAGTGAGCTACAGAAGAACACTGAAGCTTTCTTT. This codes for CAISELQKNTEAFF.

The genes are TRBV5-6 and TRBJ1-2, with D perhaps matching TRBD1 (5 bases). V was cut by 3 bases and J by 2 bases, with 17 bases left in between. Germline V CDR1 and CDR2: SGHDT, YYEEEE. The CDR3 is made up of 16 amino acids. CDR3 DNA sequence: TGTGCCAGCAGCTCGTCATACAGGTTTATCAACTATGGCTACACCTTC. It is translated as CASSSSYRFINYGYTF.

This clone turned up a few times. The chain is built from TRBV2 and TRBJ2-7; the match to TRBD2 covers 8 bases. The V segment lost 3 bases and the J segment 3 bases; nucleotides outside the gene matches: 4. This CDR3 is 14 amino acids long. Germline V gives CDR1 SNHLY, CDR2 FYNNEI. CDR3 in amino acids: CASSELAGIYEQYF. Written as DNA, the CDR3 is TGTGCCAGCAGTGAGTTAGCGGGGATCTACGAGCAGTACTTC.

The chain links TRBV10-2 to TRBJ1-2; D is uncertain. The CDR3 contains 14 residues. V lost 3 bases and J lost 2, with 10 bases in between. Germline loops: CDR1 WSHSY, CDR2 SAAADI. The CDR3 loop reads CASSESRLNYGYTF. CDR3 DNA: TGCGCCAGCAGTGAATCGCGGCTGAACTATGGCTACACCTTC.

This chain connects TRBV7-8 to TRBJ2-7, with D possibly being TRBD1 (6 bases). Trimming removed 5 bases at V and 6 bases at J, with 20 bases between. The CDR3 runs to 15 residues. CDR1 is SGHVS and CDR2 is FQNEAQ in the germline V gene. The CDR3 is CASSPILGAYVEQYF. In DNA, the CDR3 is TGTGCCAGCAGCCCAATACTGGGGGCCTACGTCGAGCAGTACTTC.

This rearrangement joins TRBV7-2 to TRBJ1-4; 7 bases line up with TRBD1. Germline values: CDR1 SGHTA, CDR2 FQGNSA. V lost 3 bases and J lost 8; bases outside the gene matches: 6. This CDR3 has 14 amino acids. The CDR3 loop reads CASSFGTAGEKLFF. In DNA, the CDR3 is TGTGCCAGCAGCTTTGGGACAGCTGGCGAAAAACTGTTTTTT.

This chain connects TRBV9 to TRBJ2-2; 7 bases are a match to TRBD1. The CDR3 is 16 amino acids. J lost 5 bases, V lost 0 bases, and 7 bases had no gene match. CDR1 is SGDLS and CDR2 is YYNGEE in the germline V gene. In nucleotides, the CDR3 is TGTGCCAGCAGCGTAGAGGGACAGATGAAAACCGGGGAGCTGTTTTTT. Translation: CASSVEGQMKTGELFF.

The gene calls are TRBV19 and TRBJ1-5; D may be TRBD1 (6 bases). Trimming shortened V by 8 bases and J by 2 bases, and 13 bases separated the two germline ends. The CDR3 is 14 amino acids. Germline-derived CDR1 and CDR2 are LNHDA and SQIVND (reference sequence). The CDR3 nucleotides are TGTGCCAGTTCGCAGGGGAACGGCAATCAGCCCCAGCATTTT. The encoded protein is CASSQGNGNQPQHF.

This clone was recorded once. The chain carries TRBV5-1 and TRBJ1-1, with a possible D match to TRBD1 (5 bases). The germline V gene has CDR1 SGHRS and CDR2 YFSETQ. The CDR3 extends over 13 amino acids. Trimming stripped 2 bases from V and 6 bases from J, with 11 bases between. The CDR3 coding sequence is TGCGCCAGCAGCTTAGGGGCCCCCGCTGAAGCTTTCTTT. It encodes CASSLGAPAEAFF. Full variable domain (rest looked up from reference TRBV5-1 and TRBJ1-1): KAGVTQTPRYLIKTRGQQVTLSCSPISGHRSVSWYQQTPGQGLQFLFEYFSETQRNKGNFPGRFSGRQFSNSRSEMNVSTLELGDSALYLCASSLGAPAEAFFGQGTRLTVV.

V gene TRBV9 combines with J gene TRBJ2-3, with D uncertain. CDR3 length: 14 residues. The V and J ends lost 0 bases and 0 bases respectively, with 5 bases between them. Germline-derived CDR1 and CDR2 are SGDLS and YYNGEE. The CDR3 bases are TGTGCCAGCAGCGTAGATGTAAGCACAGATACGCAGTATTTT. It translates to CASSVDVSTDTQYF.

The rearrangement links TRBV12-3 or TRBV12-4 to TRBJ2-2, with D uncertain. There are 12 residues in the CDR3. Trimming pared 3 bases from V and 4 bases from J, leaving 3 bases between. CDR3 DNA sequence: TGTGCCAGCAGTTTCGGCACCGGGGAGCTGTTTTTT. Encoded protein: CASSFGTGELFF.

V gene TRBV2 combines with J gene TRBJ1-1; no clear D gene. V was cut by 5 bases and J by 0 bases, with 10 bases left in between. Germline values: CDR1 SNHLY, CDR2 FYNNEI. The length of the CDR3 is 14 residues. CDR3 loop: CASSWAELNTEAFF. The CDR3 DNA sequence: TGTGCCAGCAGTTGGGCCGAACTGAACACTGAAGCTTTCTTT.

The chain combines TRBV5-1 with TRBJ2-1, with 10 bases aligning to TRBD1. The V and J ends lost 2 bases and 9 bases, in that order; junction bases with no gene match: 2. Germline CDR1 is SGHRS and CDR2 is YFSETQ. The CDR3 totals 13 residues. The CDR3 bases are TGCGCCAGCAGCTTAGGACAGGGGGGTGAGCAGTTCTTC. It encodes CASSLGQGGEQFF.

This clone is a singleton in its sample. CDR3 sequence: CASSLSRSADTEAFF. CDR3 nucleotides: TGCGCCAGCAGCTTGAGTCGAAGCGCCGACACTGAAGCTTTCTTT. The chain is built from TRBV5-1 and TRBJ1-1; D is unresolved. V lost 1 base and J 3 bases, leaving 13 bases between the germline ends. The CDR3 is made up of 15 amino acids. From germline, CDR1 is SGHRS and CDR2 YFSETQ.

The chain is built from TRBV27 and TRBJ1-4; D may be TRBD1 (5 bases). The CDR3 runs 14 residues. Germline V gene sequence: CDR1 MNHEY, CDR2 SMNVEV (reference sequence). The V end was cut by 3 bases, the J end by 8 bases, with 13 bases between. CDR3 sequence reads: CASSLSGMSEKLFF. Written as DNA, the CDR3 is TGTGCCAGCAGTTTGTCAGGGATGAGCGAAAAACTGTTTTTT.

This chain links TRBV6-5 with TRBJ1-6; 9 bases map to TRBD1. The CDR3 extends over 14 amino acids. The trim removed 5 bases at V and 8 bases at J, leaving 4 bases unmatched. Germline V gene data show CDR1 as MNHEY and CDR2 as SVGAGI. The CDR3 DNA is TGTGCCAGCAGTCCGGGACAGGGACATTCACCCCTCCACTTT. Protein product: CASSPGQGHSPLHF.

The gene calls are TRBV7-2 and TRBJ2-5, with 7 bases that match TRBD1. With V trimmed by 3 bases and J by 4 bases, 8 bases remained unmatched. The CDR3 extends over 15 amino acids. Germline V gene lookup returns CDR1 SGHTA and CDR2 FQGNSA. The CDR3 DNA sequence: TGTGCCAGCAGCTTGAGAACAGGGGAATCAGAGACCCAGTACTTC. This sequence encodes CASSLRTGESETQYF. The full variable domain, in which reference TRBV7-2 and TRBJ2-5 provide the parts outside the CDR3, is GAGVSQSPSNKVTEKGKDVELRCDPISGHTALYWYRQSLGQGLEFLIYFQGNSAPDKSGLPSDRFSAERTGGSVSTLTIQRTQQEDSAVYLCASSLRTGESETQYFGPGTRLLVL.

The chain couples TRBV6-5 to TRBJ1-2; D is perhaps TRBD1 (6 bases). CDR3 length equals 14 residues. The V and J ends lost 5 bases and 2 bases respectively, with 12 bases between them. CDR1 and CDR2 (germline): MNHEY, SVGAGI. The CDR3 loop reads CASSPGHTNYGYTF. CDR3 coding DNA: TGTGCCAGCAGTCCGGGACACACGAACTATGGCTACACCTTC.

This sequence joins TRBV9 and TRBJ2-1; possible D gene TRBD2, 7 bases. Trimming shortened V by 0 bases and J by 9 bases, and 13 bases separated the two germline ends. The CDR3 loop spans 14 amino acids. Germline V CDR1 and CDR2: SGDLS, YYNGEE. The CDR3 DNA reads TGTGCCAGCAGCGTAGGGGGGGGCCACGGTGAGCAGTTCTTC. As protein: CASSVGGGHGEQFF.

This clone was counted a few times. The rearrangement joins TRBV6-2 or TRBV6-3 to TRBJ2-1, with TRBD1 identical over 12 bases. CDR1 is MNHEY, CDR2 SVGEGT, per germline. V dropped 6 bases and J dropped 9; count of bases not matched to a gene: 9. The CDR3 length is 15 residues. This CDR3 reads CASSNPGQGAVEQFF. In DNA, the CDR3 is TGTGCCAGCAGCAACCCGGGACAGGGGGCTGTTGAGCAGTTCTTC.

The V gene is TRBV3-1 (or the pseudogene TRBV3-2), the J gene TRBJ2-1, with TRBD2 matching 11 bases. Per germline, CDR1 LGHDT and CDR2 YNNKEL (reference sequence). The CDR3 is made up of 16 amino acids. Germline trimming cut 1 base from V and 5 bases from J; bases unmatched to any gene: 4. In nucleotides, the CDR3 is TGTGCCAGCAGCCAAGGACTAGCGGGGAACAACAATGAGCAGTTCTTC. Protein product: CASSQGLAGNNNEQFF.

The CDR3 is CSVEGAVAGHTDTQYF. In DNA form, the CDR3 reads TGCAGCGTTGAAGGGGCGGTAGCGGGCCACACAGATACGCAGTATTTT. The chain uses TRBV29-1 and TRBJ2-3; 7 bases map to TRBD2. Trimming at V came to 1 base and at J to 2 bases, leaving 9 bases not matched to a gene. The germline V gene encodes CDR1 SQVTM and CDR2 ANQGSEA. The CDR3 spans 16 residues.